This TCR beta chain stems from a study of blood T cell repertoires in COVID-19. Looking at the study overall: Some COVID-19 samples were acute and others convalescent; all came from the United States, Italy and Spain.

The CDR3 sequence is 16 residues long. V was trimmed by 2 bases and J by 5 bases, leaving 19 bases between them. Germline V lookup: CDR1 MDHEN, CDR2 SYDVKM. Profiled with immunoSEQ multiplex PCR; TCRdb holds only in-frame clones, not every one. In the table there are about 320,000 clones, 65% to 90% of which are singletons. This TCR came from a human donor in a cohort sampled during active COVID-19. V gene TRBV28 combines with J gene TRBJ2-7, with D perhaps TRBD1 (5 bases). Sequenced sample: peripheral blood. This CDR3 is CASSLTPGRAGDEQYF. As DNA, the CDR3 is TGTGCCAGCAGTTTAACTCCCGGCAGGGCCGGCGACGAGCAGTACTTC. Full variable domain (missing parts from reference TRBV28 and TRBJ2-7): DVKVTQSSRYLVKRTGEKVFLECVQDMDHENMFWYRQDPGLGLRLIYFSYDVKMKEKGDIPEGYSVSREKKERFSLILESASTNQTSMYLCASSLTPGRAGDEQYFGPGTRLTVT.